Listed below are T cell receptor beta chains from one sample, sequenced in a study of CD8 T cells in Susac syndrome. TCRdb re-analysed the immunoSEQ multiplex PCR reads in MiXCR, keeping a single row per CDR3 protein. The sample lists some 110,000 distinct CDR3 sequences, about 92% occurring once. The sequenced sample was CD4+ T cells from PBMCs. The receptor set was obtained from a human donor with multiple sclerosis. CDR3s include the opening cysteine and the closing phenylalanine or tryptophan. The order of the fields is J gene, clone size, D gene, V gene, CDR3 protein, CDR3 DNA. The D gene is left open where the match is weak. Clone size is not always given. Where it is, it says once, few, many or a class for expanded clones.

>TRBJ1-2|NA|NA|TRBV4-1
CASSPPPGRDGYTF
TGCGCCAGCAGCCCCCCCCCGGGGAGGGATGGCTACACCTTC
>TRBJ2-4|NA|NA|TRBV2
CASSSQSTGIWDIQYF
TGTGCCAGCAGTAGCCAATCTACCGGGATCTGGGACATTCAGTACTTC
>TRBJ1-2|NA|NA|TRBV10-3
CAISESRGSSAGYTF
TGTGCCATCAGTGAGTCAAGGGGGTCCTCCGCTGGCTACACCTTC
>TRBJ2-3|once|NA|TRBV3-1
CASSQPGRGADTQYF
TGTGCCAGCAGCCAACCCGGCAGGGGCGCAGATACGCAGTATTTT
>TRBJ2-2|NA|NA|TRBV19
CASKGANTGELFF
TGTGCCAGTAAAGGGGCGAACACCGGGGAGCTGTTTTTT
>TRBJ2-1|NA|NA|TRBV9
CASSVAMLGGEQFF
TGTGCCAGCAGCGTAGCTATGTTGGGGGGTGAGCAGTTCTTC
>TRBJ2-1|NA|NA|TRBV27
CASRRYDEQFF
TGTGCCAGCAGACGATACGATGAGCAGTTCTTC
>TRBJ2-5|NA|NA|TRBV19
CASMGRNQETQYF
TGTGCCAGTATGGGACGGAACCAAGAGACCCAGTACTTC
>TRBJ2-7|NA|NA|TRBV15
CATSPWDTRSSYEQYF
TGTGCCACCAGCCCTTGGGACACCCGATCCTCCTACGAGCAGTACTTC
>TRBJ1-5|few|NA|TRBV19
CASKGEGNQPQHF
TGTGCCAGTAAGGGGGAGGGCAATCAGCCCCAGCATTTT
>TRBJ1-2|NA|NA|TRBV20-1
CSARAPVYGYTF
TGCAGTGCTAGAGCGCCCGTTTATGGCTACACCTTC